This record concerns one TCR beta chain sequence. Its antigen is currently unknown. A library of TCRbeta sequences, prepared with unique molecular identifiers, was generated. TCRdb reprocessed the PCR reads with MiXCR, giving one entry per CDR3 protein. The sample shows about 130,000 distinct CDR3 sequences, around a tenth of them seen only once. This entry comes from a study of T-cell reconstitution after alpha-beta-depleted transplantation in children. Germline V gene data show CDR1 as MNHEY and CDR2 as SMNVEV (reference sequence). This CDR3 is built from 13 residues. V was pared by 5 bases and J by 3 bases, with 9 bases between. General study points: There were some patients whose high TCRbeta diversity at day 60 came from surviving recipient T cells and thymic progenitors. The origin of alpha-beta T cells about two months after transplant was reportedly several hundred expanded graft clones. A year post-transplant, T-cell counts and diversity derived mostly from newly produced T cells.

V gene TRBV27 combines with J gene TRBJ2-3; D possibly corresponds to TRBD1 (5 bases). The sample consisted of PBMCs, mostly from graft donor cells, taken 180 days after TCRalphabeta/CD19-depleted stem cell transplant. This clonotype was obtained from a girl in the first two years of life who had a stem cell transplant for combined immunodeficiency, so the T cells may come from the graft donor. Here the CDR3 DNA reads TGTGCCAGCAGTCCCCAGGGAACAGATACGCAGTATTTT. This gives the protein CASSPQGTDTQYF.